These 26 T cell receptor beta chains originate from one sample sequenced in a study of CD8+ T cells in alopecia areata. Using CD4, CD8alpha, NKG2D, NKG2ACE and other markers, pooled cutaneous lymph node cells were sorted. Extracted RNA was reverse transcribed into cDNA, the sequencing template. The data were produced by immunoSEQ multiplex PCR, yet TCRdb's version contains in-frame clones alone and is incomplete. In total the sample includes about 270,000 clones, none of them seen once. Sequenced sample: CD4+ T cells sorted from a lymph node. The receptors stem from a C3H/HeJ mouse with alopecia areata. Mouse strain MHC haplotype: H2-k.

There are a few counts of this clone. The genes are named according to mouse. The sequence runs out 4 residues before the end of the CDR3; the remainder is reconstructed from the germline J gene. The sample has other DNA sequences that encode this CDR3 too. The gene calls are TRBV13-1 and TRBJ2-5; 8 positions agree with TRBD2. V lost 1 base, J lost 0 bases, and 1 base stayed unmatched. This CDR3 region has 15 residues. CDR1 is NSHNY and CDR2 is SYGAGN in the germline V gene. The CDR3 bases that were read are TGTGCCAGCAGTGATTGGGGGGGGAACCAAGAC. Encoded protein: CASSDWGGNQD. The whole CDR3 reads CASSDWGGNQDTQYF.

As for this clone: Gene names refer to mouse genes. The read finishes 4 residues shy of the CDR3 end, and the germline J gene is used to complete it. V gene TRBV14 combines with J gene TRBJ2-5; 8 bases match TRBD1. Unmatched junction bases numbered 5, after V lost 5 bases and J lost 3 bases. CDR1 SGHDT and CDR2 FRDEAV come from the germline V gene. This CDR3 region has 14 residues. The DNA read from the CDR3 is TGTGCCAGCAGGCTTACAGGGGGGCAAGAC. The encoded protein is CASRLTGGQD. The CDR3 in its entirety is CASRLTGGQDTQYF.

In regard to this clone: Germline and genes here are mouse. The read comes to an end 3 residues before the CDR3 does, leaving the germline J gene to fill in the end. The gene calls are TRBV5 and TRBJ1-6; 8 bases agree with TRBD1. TRBJ1-6 has ORF status, its function being uncertain. Germline CDR1 reads LGHNA; CDR2 reads YNLKQL (reference sequence). The length of the CDR3 is 18 residues. The V and J ends lost 2 bases and 0 bases, in that order; junction bases with no gene match: 6. Partial CDR3 DNA: TGTGCCAGCAGCCAAATACCGGGACAGGATTCCTATAATTCGCCC. This sequence encodes CASSQIPGQDSYNSP. The full-length CDR3 reads as CASSQIPGQDSYNSPLYF.

This clone has a handful of counts. Genes and germline come from the mouse. The read gets to within 4 residues of the CDR3 end, and the germline J gene fills in the rest. The chain carries TRBV13-3 and TRBJ2-2, with 12 bases matching TRBD1. With V trimmed by 3 bases and J by 4 bases, 1 base remained unmatched. The length of the CDR3 is 15 residues. CDR1 NNHDY and CDR2 SYVADS come from the germline V gene. CDR3 sequence reads: CASSGDRGRTGQLYF. Incomplete CDR3 DNA: TGTGCCAGCAGTGGGGACAGGGGGCGCACCGGG.

In the case of this clone: All gene names here are mouse names. From the germline J gene comes the end of the CDR3, since the read stops 4 residues before it. Other DNA variants within this sample encode the same CDR3. The gene calls are TRBV1 and TRBJ2-1; TRBD2 agrees at 8 bases. From germline, CDR1 is NSQYPW and CDR2 LRSPGD (reference sequence). The CDR3 extends over 14 amino acids. The V and J ends lost 5 bases and 1 base, in that order; junction bases with no gene match: 1. The sequenced part of the CDR3 DNA is TGCACCTGCAGTCCTGGGGGGAACTATGCT. Residues: CTCSPGGNYA. The complete CDR3 sequence is CTCSPGGNYAEQFF.

This clone was counted a few times. Gene names and germline match the mouse. The CDR3 end is not reached by the read, which stops 4 residues before it; the germline J gene fills it in. The chain employs TRBV13-1 and TRBJ1-1; 7 nucleotides agree with TRBD1. Germline loops: CDR1 NSHNY, CDR2 SYGAGN. J was trimmed by 3 bases and V by 4 bases; bases with no gene match: 3. The CDR3 loop spans 13 amino acids. Incomplete CDR3 DNA: TGTGCCAGCAGTCCGACAGGGCACACA. Protein sequence: CASSPTGHT. The CDR3 reads in full as CASSPTGHTEVFF.

This clone has only a few counts. Gene names and germline match the mouse. The CDR3 is cut off 4 residues early in the read; its end comes from the germline J gene. The chain employs TRBV13-3 and TRBJ2-3; 8 positions agree with TRBD2. Per the germline V gene, CDR1 is NNHDY and CDR2 is SYVADS. The ends lost 0 bases at V and 4 bases at J; junction bases unmatched: 1. There are 14 residues in the CDR3. The CDR3 sequence: CASSDVGGSETLYF. Partial CDR3 DNA: TGTGCCAGCAGTGATGTGGGGGGGTCAGAA.

As to this clone: Gene names and germline refer to mouse. The sequence runs out 4 residues before the end of the CDR3; the remainder is reconstructed from the germline J gene. The chain joins TRBV1 to TRBJ2-3; D is unresolved. Germline-derived CDR1 and CDR2 are NSQYPW and LRSPGD (reference sequence). Trimming took off 1 base at V and 0 bases at J, with 8 bases between the two ends. The CDR3 spans 15 residues. This CDR3 reads CTCSAGSASAETLYF. CDR3 bases read: TGCACCTGCAGTGCAGGGTCTGCTAGTGCAGAA.

A word on this clone: The gene names here belong to mouse. The read finishes 3 residues shy of the CDR3 end, and the germline J gene is used to complete it. V usage is TRBV29 and J usage is TRBJ1-6; weak D call: TRBD1 (6 bases). TRBJ1-6 is an open reading frame whose function is uncertain. The V gene's germline CDR1 is MSHET and CDR2 SYDVDS. The CDR3 is made up of 14 amino acids. The V end lost 4 bases, the J end lost 5 bases, and 9 bases lay between the germline ends. The part of the CDR3 DNA that was read is TGTGCTAGCAGTTGGGGGGGCCATAATTCGCCC. Protein: CASSWGGHNSP. The full CDR3 protein reads CASSWGGHNSPLYF.

Concerning this clone: Gene names denote mouse genes. The read finishes 4 residues shy of the CDR3 end, and the germline J gene is used to complete it. The chain combines TRBV5 with TRBJ1-1; a possible D gene is TRBD1 (5 bases). This CDR3 contains 15 residues. Germline V gives CDR1 LGHNA, CDR2 YNLKQL (reference sequence). The germline V and J ends were trimmed by 1 base and 0 bases, with 9 bases remaining between them. CDR3 in amino acids: CASSQGQPSNTEVFF. CDR3 bases read: TGTGCCAGCAGCCAAGGACAGCCCTCAAACACA.

This clone was counted a few times. Mouse gene names apply. Other nucleotide sequences from this sample produce the same CDR3. Incomplete CDR3 DNA: TGTGCCAGCAGTATAGACAGGGGGTATAATTCGCCC. Its protein is CASSIDRGYNSP. The full CDR3 is CASSIDRGYNSPLYF. The chain joins TRBV19 to TRBJ1-6; the match to TRBD1 covers 8 bases. The sequence runs out 3 residues before the end of the CDR3; the remainder is reconstructed from the germline J gene. TRBJ1-6 belongs to the ORF category, with a function that is uncertain. The ends lost 0 bases at V and 4 bases at J; junction bases unmatched: 0. Germline lookup yields CDR1 FNHDT and CDR2 SITEND (reference sequence). This CDR3 contains 15 residues.

Comments on this clone: Mouse names are used for the genes. The read comes to an end 4 residues before the CDR3 does, leaving the germline J gene to fill in the end. The chain combines TRBV1 with TRBJ2-3, with D possibly matching TRBD1 (5 bases). The V gene lost 1 base and the J gene lost 3 bases, with 8 bases spanning the gap. Germline V gives CDR1 NSQYPW, CDR2 LRSPGD (reference sequence). The CDR3 spans 14 residues. The CDR3 region is CTCSAARTAETLYF. CDR3 DNA, as far as it was read: TGCACCTGCAGTGCAGCACGGACAGCAGAA.

The table lists this clone with a few counts. Mouse germline and gene names are used. The sequence runs out 4 residues before the end of the CDR3; the remainder is reconstructed from the germline J gene. The chain combines TRBV13-3 with TRBJ2-1; 9 nucleotides agree with TRBD1. This CDR3 comprises 14 residues. CDR1 and CDR2 from the germline V gene are NNHDY and SYVADS. Partial CDR3 DNA: TGTGCCAGCAGTGAAGGGACAGGGCTGGCT. Its protein is CASSEGTGLA. The whole CDR3 sequence is CASSEGTGLAEQFF.

Concerning this clone itself: The gene symbols are mouse symbols. The read gets to within 4 residues of the CDR3 end, and the germline J gene fills in the rest. The chain has TRBV13-2 and TRBJ2-2; TRBD1 is a possible D gene (6 bases). Germline lookup yields CDR1 NNHNN and CDR2 SYGAGS (reference sequence). The CDR3 is 17 residues long. V was shortened by 0 bases and J by 0 bases, with 12 bases between the two germline ends. This CDR3 is CASGDARDKTNTGQLYF. The CDR3 DNA, read in part, is TGTGCCAGCGGTGATGCTCGGGACAAAACAAACACCGGG.

About this clone itself: Here the gene names and germline are mouse. The read stops 4 residues short of the end of the CDR3; the missing end is completed from the germline J gene. This chain links TRBV5 with TRBJ2-7; the D is unclear. Looked up from germline, CDR1 is LGHNA and CDR2 is YNLKQL (reference sequence). The CDR3 sequence is 14 residues long. Trimming took off 1 base at V and 0 bases at J, with 7 bases between the two ends. CDR3 sequence: CASSQGGFSYEQYF. The covered CDR3 bases are TGTGCCAGCAGCCAAGGAGGGTTCTCCTAT.

This clone was picked up a small number of times. Here the gene names and germline are mouse. The observed sequence ends 4 residues before the CDR3 terminus, with the missing tail filled in from the germline J gene. The rearrangement links TRBV13-1 to TRBJ2-5, with D maybe TRBD1 (5 bases). Trimming stripped 0 bases from V and 0 bases from J, with 8 bases between. Looked up from germline, CDR1 is NSHNY and CDR2 is SYGAGN. CDR3 length: 15 residues. This CDR3 reads CASSDGTINQDTQYF. The covered CDR3 bases are TGTGCCAGCAGTGATGGGACAATTAACCAAGAC.

A word on this clone: Genes here carry mouse names. The CDR3 end falls 4 residues outside the read, so it is completed with the germline J gene. Additional DNA sequences in this sample encode the identical CDR3. The rearrangement joins TRBV13-3 to TRBJ2-1; TRBD2 matches 11 bases. Germline CDR1 is NNHDY and CDR2 is SYVADS. CDR3 size: 14 residues. J lost 4 bases, V lost 4 bases, and 1 base had no gene match. Partial CDR3 DNA: TGTGCCAGCAGTCGGGACTGGGGGTATGCT. This sequence encodes CASSRDWGYA. The whole CDR3 reads CASSRDWGYAEQFF.

A few counts support this clone. Gene labels here are mouse ones. The read finishes 4 residues shy of the CDR3 end, and the germline J gene is used to complete it. The chain recombines TRBV1 with TRBJ2-1, with TRBD2 matching 11 bases. The CDR3 has 14 residues. Germline values: CDR1 NSQYPW, CDR2 LRSPGD (reference sequence). J was trimmed by 5 bases and V by 6 bases; bases with no gene match: 3. The covered CDR3 bases are TGCACCTGCAGGCAGGGACTGGGGGATGCT. Translation gives CTCRQGLGDA. The whole CDR3 protein is CTCRQGLGDAEQFF.

This clone was recorded at least ten times. Genes and germline come from the mouse. The read terminates 3 residues before the CDR3 end, so the remaining end is supplied by the germline J gene. This specimen includes other DNA sequences encoding the same CDR3. V gene TRBV13-2 combines with J gene TRBJ1-6; 7 bases agree with TRBD1. TRBJ1-6 belongs to the ORF category, with a function that is uncertain. V dropped 3 bases and J dropped 1; count of bases not matched to a gene: 1. Germline V CDR1 and CDR2: NNHNN, SYGAGS (reference sequence). The CDR3 totals 15 residues. This chain's CDR3 is CASGVQGSYNSPLYF. The sequenced CDR3 bases are TGTGCCAGCGGTGTACAGGGGTCCTATAATTCGCCC.

Comments on this clone: Each gene name is a mouse one. The read is 4 residues too short to cover the CDR3 end, so that end is filled in from the germline J gene. The chain uses TRBV19 and TRBJ2-3; D gene unclear. This CDR3 region has 13 residues. The germline gives CDR1 FNHDT, CDR2 SITEND (reference sequence). V was cut by 4 bases and J by 3 bases, with 9 bases left in between. CDR3 amino acids: CASSPDKAETLYF. The DNA read from the CDR3 is TGTGCCAGCAGTCCCGACAAAGCAGAA.

The table lists this clone with many counts. Gene names are mouse gene names. The read ends 4 residues before the CDR3 terminus; that terminus is restored from the germline J gene. The same CDR3 also results from other DNA sequences found in this sample. The rearrangement links TRBV1 to TRBJ2-7, with D possibly TRBD1 on 6 matching bases. The CDR3 is made up of 15 amino acids. The V end was cut by 1 base, the J end by 0 bases, with 10 bases between. The V gene's germline CDR1 is NSQYPW and CDR2 LRSPGD (reference sequence). CDR3 DNA (partial): TGCACCTGCAGTGCAGGCCGGGACATCTCCTAT. Its protein product is CTCSAGRDISY. The entire CDR3 sequence reads CTCSAGRDISYEQYF. Complete variable domain (other parts from reference TRBV1 and TRBJ2-7): VTLLEQNPRWRLVPRGQAVNLRCILKNSQYPWMSWYQQDLQKQLQWLFTLRSPGDKEVKSLPGADYLATRVTDTELRLQVANMSQGRTLYCTCSAGRDISYEQYFGPGTRLTVL.

As concerns this clone: Gene names follow the mouse nomenclature. With the read ending 4 residues before the CDR3 end, the germline J gene is used to fill in that end. This chain links TRBV13-1 with TRBJ2-7; 9 bases align to TRBD2. With V trimmed by 0 bases and J by 3 bases, 7 bases remained unmatched. Germline loops: CDR1 NSHNY, CDR2 SYGAGN. This CDR3 spans 16 amino acids. CDR3 bases read: TGTGCCAGCAGTGATGCTGGGACTGGGATCTTCTAT. It is translated as CASSDAGTGIFY. The entire CDR3 is CASSDAGTGIFYEQYF.

Points on this clone: Gene names follow the mouse nomenclature. The read gets to within 4 residues of the CDR3 end, and the germline J gene fills in the rest. V and J are TRBV14 and TRBJ2-2, with D possibly being TRBD2 (5 bases). This CDR3 spans 15 amino acids. Germline lookup yields CDR1 SGHDT and CDR2 FRDEAV. This chain's CDR3 is CASSPLLVPHGQLYF. The covered CDR3 bases are TGTGCCAGCAGCCCCCTACTGGTTCCCCACGGG.

This clone was counted only a few times. Mouse gene names and germline throughout. The read comes to an end 4 residues before the CDR3 does, leaving the germline J gene to fill in the end. Within the sample, other DNA sequences also encode this same CDR3. The V call is TRBV13-3, the J call TRBJ2-1; no firm D call. The V gene's germline CDR1 is NNHDY and CDR2 SYVADS. V lost 3 bases to trimming and J lost 1 base, with 5 bases between them. This CDR3 has 13 residues. CDR3 amino acids: CASSALNYAEQFF. CDR3 DNA (partial): TGTGCCAGCAGTGCCCTCAACTATGCT.

With regard to this clone: Gene names and germline refer to mouse. The read gets to within 4 residues of the CDR3 end, and the germline J gene fills in the rest. The rearrangement joins TRBV13-2 to TRBJ2-2; 9 bases align to TRBD2. Germline V gene sequence: CDR1 NNHNN, CDR2 SYGAGS (reference sequence). The CDR3 spans 16 residues. V lost 0 bases to trimming and J lost 2 bases; unmatched junction nucleotides: 2. CDR3 DNA, as far as it was read: TGTGCCAGCGGTGATGGAGGGACTGGGAACACCGGG. Amino acid sequence: CASGDGGTGNTG. The full CDR3 sequence reads CASGDGGTGNTGQLYF.

A word on this clone: Gene labels here are mouse ones. The CDR3 is CASSPLRTGEDTQYF. The sequenced CDR3 bases are TGTGCCAGCAGCCCCCTCCGGACAGGGGAAGAC. The J gene is TRBJ2-5, the V gene TRBV5; 9 bases fit TRBD1. The read terminates 4 residues before the CDR3 end, so the remaining end is supplied by the germline J gene. The germline V gene encodes CDR1 LGHNA and CDR2 YNLKQL (reference sequence). This CDR3 has 15 residues.